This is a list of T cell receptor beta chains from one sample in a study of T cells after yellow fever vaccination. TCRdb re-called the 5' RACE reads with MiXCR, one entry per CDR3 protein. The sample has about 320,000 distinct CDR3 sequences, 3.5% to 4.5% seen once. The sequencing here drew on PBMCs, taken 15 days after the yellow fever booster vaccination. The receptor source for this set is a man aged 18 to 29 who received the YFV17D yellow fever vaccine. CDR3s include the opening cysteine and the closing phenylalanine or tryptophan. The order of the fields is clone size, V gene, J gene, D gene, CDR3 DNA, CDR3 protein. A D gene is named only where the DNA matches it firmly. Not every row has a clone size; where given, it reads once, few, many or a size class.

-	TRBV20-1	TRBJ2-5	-	TGCAGTGCGCCGTCGTGGGGAGAGACCCAGTACTTC	CSAPSWGETQYF
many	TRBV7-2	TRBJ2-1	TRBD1	TGTGCCAGCAGCATCACCCGGGACAGCTCCTACAATGAGCAGTTCTTC	CASSITRDSSYNEQFF
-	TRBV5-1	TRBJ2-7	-	TGCGCCAGCAGCTTGGCCGAAGAAGGTATGGACGAGCAGTACTTC	CASSLAEEGMDEQYF
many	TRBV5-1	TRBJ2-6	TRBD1	TGCGCCAGCAGCTTGCAGGGGGTGGGGGACTCTGGGGCCAACGTCCTGACTTTC	CASSLQGVGDSGANVLTF
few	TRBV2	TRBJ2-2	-	TGTGCCAGCAGTGTCTACAGGGACGTCGGGGAGCTGTTTTTT	CASSVYRDVGELFF
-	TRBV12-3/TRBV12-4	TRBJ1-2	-	TGTGCCAGCAGTTTCTCCCGCAGGGGAGGGTATGGCTACACCTTC	CASSFSRRGGYGYTF
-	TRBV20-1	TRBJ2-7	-	TGCAGTGCTAGATGGGCAGGGAGGAGAGTAAACGAGCAGTACTTC	CSARWAGRRVNEQYF
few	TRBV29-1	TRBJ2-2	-	TGCAGCGTTTATTCAAGCGGATCCTCTTCCGGGGAGCTGTTTTTT	CSVYSSGSSSGELFF
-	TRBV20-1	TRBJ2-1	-	TGCAGTGCTAGAGCTCAGTACAATGAGCAGTTCTTC	CSARAQYNEQFF
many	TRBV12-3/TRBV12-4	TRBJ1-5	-	TGTGCCAGCAGTTTAGGGGGGACGGTCAATCAGCCCCAGCATTTT	CASSLGGTVNQPQHF
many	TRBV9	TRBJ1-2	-	TGTGCCAGCAGCGTAGACTTGGGGAGCTACACCTTC	CASSVDLGSYTF
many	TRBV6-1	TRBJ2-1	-	TGTGCCAGCAGTGAAGCCCGTCTCCTTCTCGATGAGCAGTTCTTC	CASSEARLLLDEQFF
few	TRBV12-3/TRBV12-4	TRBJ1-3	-	TGTGCCAGCAGTCACGCTGGAAACACCATATATTTT	CASSHAGNTIYF
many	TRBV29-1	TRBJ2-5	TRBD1	TGCAGCGTTAGTAACTGGGACAGGAGGGGAGAGACCCAGTACTTC	CSVSNWDRRGETQYF
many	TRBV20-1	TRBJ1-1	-	TGCAGTGCTAGAAGAGACAGGCCCGGGCAAGCTTTCTTT	CSARRDRPGQAFF
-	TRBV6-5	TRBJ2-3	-	TGTGCCAGCAGTTACCGTCTGGGATCGACAGATACGCAGTATTTT	CASSYRLGSTDTQYF
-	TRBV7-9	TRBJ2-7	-	TGTGCCAGCAGCCTGGACCCGCGAGGGGTCGAGCAGTACTTC	CASSLDPRGVEQYF
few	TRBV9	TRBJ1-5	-	TGTGCCAGCAGCGTAGGGACCGTAAAGCAGCCCCAGCATTTT	CASSVGTVKQPQHF
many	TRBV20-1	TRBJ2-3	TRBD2	TGCAGTGCCGAGACTAGCGGGGGGGCTAGGGATACGCAGTATTTT	CSAETSGGARDTQYF
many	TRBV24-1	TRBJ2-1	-	-	CARGGYECHEQFF
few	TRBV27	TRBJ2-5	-	TGTGCCAGCAGTCTAAGGGCGTTCGGGACCCAGTACTTC	CASSLRAFGTQYF